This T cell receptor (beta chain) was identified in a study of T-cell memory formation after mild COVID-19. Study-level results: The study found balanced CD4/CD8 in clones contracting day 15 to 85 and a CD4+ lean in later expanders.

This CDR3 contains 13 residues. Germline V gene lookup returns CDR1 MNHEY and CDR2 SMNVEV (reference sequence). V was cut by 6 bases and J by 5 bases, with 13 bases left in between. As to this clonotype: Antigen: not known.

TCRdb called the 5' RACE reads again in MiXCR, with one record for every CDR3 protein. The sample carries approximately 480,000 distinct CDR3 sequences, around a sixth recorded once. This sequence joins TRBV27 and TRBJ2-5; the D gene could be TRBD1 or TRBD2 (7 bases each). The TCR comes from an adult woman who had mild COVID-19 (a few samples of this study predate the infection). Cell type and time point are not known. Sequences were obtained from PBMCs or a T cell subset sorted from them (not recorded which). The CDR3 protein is CASSRGGSETQYF. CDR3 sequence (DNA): TGTGCCAGCAGCAGGGGGGGGTCGGAGACCCAGTACTTC.